The 28 T cell receptor beta chains below come from one sample, sequenced in a study of blood T cell repertoires in COVID-19. The table came from immunoSEQ multiplex PCR; TCRdb's copy has only in-frame clones and leaves some out. This sample carries 150,000 to 200,000 clones, over 80% of them seen once, and the ten largest clones take approximately 5.1%. Input material: PBMCs or T cells enriched from blood (not recorded which). Receptors originate from a man aged 70-80 years who had been exposed to COVID-19.

V is TRBV10-3 and J is TRBJ1-1; 10 bases align to TRBD1. Germline V gene data show CDR1 as ENHRY and CDR2 as SYGVKD. The ends lost 6 bases at V and 0 bases at J; junction bases unmatched: 4. CDR3 length: 15 amino acids. The CDR3 spells CAISDRGRMNTEAFF. CDR3 coding DNA: TGTGCCATCAGCGACAGGGGGCGCATGAACACTGAAGCTTTCTTT.

This rearrangement joins TRBV19 to TRBJ2-7, with 10 bases aligning to TRBD2. Germline CDR1 is LNHDA and CDR2 is SQIVND (reference sequence). V gave up 5 bases and J gave up 5 bases; unmatched junction bases: 9. CDR3 length equals 15 residues. The CDR3 region has the DNA TGTGCCAGTAGTCTCAAGCGGGAGGGCCTACACGAGCAGTACTTC. Its translation: CASSLKREGLHEQYF.

The V gene is TRBV19, the J gene TRBJ1-1; D might be TRBD1 (5 bases). V was cut by 5 bases and J by 5 bases, with 24 bases left in between. The germline V gene has CDR1 LNHDA and CDR2 SQIVND (reference sequence). The CDR3 sequence is 17 residues long. In nucleotides, the CDR3 is TGTGCCAGTAGTGTGGGACGCTTGGGGAGGGAAGGGACTGAAGCTTTCTTT. Translated: CASSVGRLGREGTEAFF.

The rearrangement joins TRBV4-2 to TRBJ2-1; TRBD2 aligns across 8 bases. The ends lost 0 bases at V and 10 bases at J; junction bases unmatched: 14. This CDR3 contains 17 residues. Germline V gives CDR1 LGHNA, CDR2 YNFKEQ. CDR3 residues: CASSQDSAGGPAGEQFF. Written as DNA, the CDR3 is TGTGCCAGCAGCCAAGACAGTGCGGGGGGCCCGGCGGGGGAGCAGTTCTTC.

The gene calls are TRBV29-1 and TRBJ1-2; 7 bases are a match to TRBD1. V trimming: 4 bases; J trimming: 7 bases; junction bases outside the gene matches: 9. The CDR3 is made up of 13 amino acids. Germline values: CDR1 SQVTM, CDR2 ANQGSEA. The CDR3 DNA reads TGCAGCGTTGTGGAGGGGGCCAAGGGTGGCTACACCTTC. The encoded protein is CSVVEGAKGGYTF.

The genes are TRBV5-1 and TRBJ2-5; unclear D gene. Germline values: CDR1 SGHRS, CDR2 YFSETQ. The V gene lost 4 bases and the J gene lost 0 bases, with 7 bases spanning the gap. The CDR3 sequence is 13 residues long. The DNA of the CDR3 is TGCGCCAGCAGCACCGGGTACCAAGAGACCCAGTACTTC. This translates into CASSTGYQETQYF.

J is TRBJ2-3 and V is TRBV24-1; TRBD2 aligns across 8 bases. CDR1 KGHDR and CDR2 SFDVKD come from the germline V gene. The CDR3 is 14 residues long. V lost 5 bases, J lost 8 bases, and 8 bases stayed unmatched. In DNA form, the CDR3 reads TGTGCCACCAGTGCCGGGGGGGCCTCCGGTACGCAGTATTTT. Translating gives CATSAGGASGTQYF.

This chain links TRBV5-5 with TRBJ1-5, with a possible D match to TRBD1 (6 bases). The germline gives CDR1 SGHKS, CDR2 YYEKEE (reference sequence). The CDR3 has 12 residues. V was shortened by 3 bases and J by 7 bases, with 8 bases between the two germline ends. CDR3 DNA sequence: TGTGCCAGCAGCTGGGACACCCAGCCCCAGCATTTT. This translates into CASSWDTQPQHF.

As for this clone: Germline and junction disagree at one end, which may indicate a read error. This sequence joins TRBV15 and TRBJ2-1; 7 nucleotides match TRBD2. Germline V gives CDR1 LNHNV, CDR2 YYDKDF (reference sequence). This CDR3 has 18 amino acids. The CDR3 loop is CATSRERGSGTTYDEQFF. The CDR3 bases are TGTGCCACCAGCAGAGAGAGGGGAAGCGGGACCACCTACGATGAGCAGTTCTTC.

The CDR3 DNA is TGCGCCAGCAGCCCGGGACTAGCGGGAGTGGGTGGAGAGCAGTTCTTC. This encodes CASSPGLAGVGGEQFF. V and J are TRBV5-1 and TRBJ2-1, with 14 bases that match TRBD2. The germline CDR1 and CDR2 sequences are SGHRS and YFSETQ. Losses at the gene ends were 4 bases for V and 10 bases for J; bases not matched to a gene: 10. The CDR3 has 16 residues.

V is TRBV12-3 or TRBV12-4 and J is TRBJ2-1, with D possibly being TRBD1 (5 bases). The V and J ends lost 5 bases and 7 bases respectively, with 6 bases between them. The CDR3 has 11 residues. Written as DNA, the CDR3 is TGTGCCAGCAGTCGGACAAATGAGCAGTTCTTC. As protein: CASSRTNEQFF.

The chain couples TRBV6-1 to TRBJ1-3; a weak D match, TRBD1 (6 bases). V lost 3 bases to trimming and J lost 0 bases, with 21 bases between them. Germline V gene data show CDR1 as MNHNS and CDR2 as SASEGT. This CDR3 is 19 amino acids long. The chain's CDR3 is CASSDMVWTALNSGNTIYF. The CDR3 DNA is TGTGCCAGCAGTGACATGGTCTGGACAGCCCTTAACTCTGGAAACACCATATATTTT.

The chain recombines TRBV7-9 with TRBJ2-4; 12 nucleotides agree with TRBD1. J gave up 7 bases and V 5 bases, and 9 bases lay outside the gene matches. CDR3 length: 16 residues. Germline CDR1 reads SEHNR; CDR2 reads FQNEAQ (reference sequence). The CDR3 loop is CASSNPGQGAGNIQYF. CDR3 coding DNA: TGTGCCAGCAGCAATCCGGGACAGGGGGCTGGGAACATTCAGTACTTC.

This clone was recorded once. Written as DNA, the CDR3 is TGTGCCAGCAGCCTCTCAGGGGCTAATGAGCAGTTCTTC. Translated, it gives CASSLSGANEQFF. This chain connects TRBV3-1 (or the pseudogene TRBV3-2) to TRBJ2-1; D may be TRBD1 (6 bases). Trimming pared 4 bases from V and 7 bases from J, leaving 11 bases between. Germline loops: CDR1 LGHDT, CDR2 YNNKEL (reference sequence). CDR3 length: 13 amino acids.

The genes are TRBV5-1 and TRBJ2-3, with TRBD1 identical over 8 bases. V lost 4 bases to trimming and J lost 4 bases; unmatched junction nucleotides: 11. The CDR3 loop spans 16 amino acids. Germline CDR1 SGHRS, CDR2 YFSETQ. The CDR3 loop reads CASSATRTGQSDTQYF. CDR3 coding DNA: TGCGCCAGCAGCGCCACCCGGACAGGGCAATCAGATACGCAGTATTTT.

This sequence joins TRBV15 and TRBJ1-5; a weak D match, TRBD1 (5 bases). The CDR3 has 16 amino acids. The V end was cut by 3 bases, the J end by 0 bases, with 12 bases between. Germline V lookup: CDR1 LNHNV, CDR2 YYDKDF (reference sequence). DNA of the CDR3: TGTGCCACCAGCAGCTCCGGGGGGTATAGCAATCAGCCCCAGCATTTT. This encodes CATSSSGGYSNQPQHF.

CDR3 in DNA: TGTGCCAGTCGGAGGGGCAGGGGGCCCCCAGATACGCAGTATTTT. Protein sequence: CASRRGRGPPDTQYF. V and J are TRBV19 and TRBJ2-3, with 8 nucleotides matching TRBD1. V shed 8 bases and J 4 bases; nucleotides not matched to a gene: 11. The length of the CDR3 is 15 residues. Per germline, CDR1 LNHDA and CDR2 SQIVND (reference sequence).

The chain joins TRBV18 to TRBJ2-7; no firm D call. Germline assignment: CDR1 KGHSH and CDR2 LQKENI. V was trimmed by 0 bases and J by 2 bases, leaving 8 bases between them. The CDR3 has 14 residues. This CDR3 is CASSPPSKPYEQYF. The CDR3 coding sequence is TGTGCCAGCTCACCACCCAGTAAACCCTACGAGCAGTACTTC.

The chain joins TRBV11-3 to TRBJ2-1; 11 bases line up with TRBD2. J was trimmed by 4 bases and V by 5 bases; bases with no gene match: 10. CDR3 size: 17 residues. Germline V gene lookup returns CDR1 SGHNT and CDR2 YENEEA. The CDR3 loop is CASSGGATSGGYNEQFF. The DNA of the CDR3 is TGTGCCAGCAGCGGGGGAGCCACTAGCGGGGGATACAATGAGCAGTTCTTC.

This chain connects TRBV3-1 (or the pseudogene TRBV3-2) to TRBJ1-6; D is ambiguous. Germline CDR1 LGHDT, CDR2 YNNKEL (reference sequence). The ends were cut back, 8 bases at V and 0 bases at J, with 8 bases in the middle. The CDR3 consists of 14 residues. CDR3 in DNA: TGTGCCAGCGCCACTGCCTCCTATAATTCACCCCTCCACTTT. It encodes CASATASYNSPLHF.

The chain uses TRBV7-6 and TRBJ2-7; D possibly corresponds to TRBD1 (5 bases). The CDR3 is made up of 15 amino acids. Germline V gives CDR1 SGHVS, CDR2 FNYEAQ. The V gene lost 0 bases and the J gene lost 0 bases, with 9 bases spanning the gap. The CDR3 sequence: CASSLAQGGSYEQYF. The CDR3 DNA follows: TGTGCCAGCAGCTTAGCCCAGGGCGGCTCCTACGAGCAGTACTTC.

The V and J genes are TRBV19 and TRBJ1-2; 7 nucleotides agree with TRBD1. The CDR3 consists of 13 residues. Germline CDR1 is LNHDA and CDR2 is SQIVND (reference sequence). V trimming: 0 bases; J trimming: 8 bases; junction bases outside the gene matches: 3. The CDR3 is CASSIETGFGYTF. CDR3 bases: TGTGCCAGTAGTATAGAGACAGGGTTCGGCTACACCTTC.

This chain uses TRBV5-1 with TRBJ2-2; possible D gene TRBD2, 7 bases. Germline values: CDR1 SGHRS, CDR2 YFSETQ. V shed 0 bases and J shed 4 bases, with 13 bases lying between them. The CDR3 runs 16 residues. CDR3 loop: CASSLGGGSGTGELFF. Here the CDR3 DNA reads TGCGCCAGCAGCTTGGGCGGGGGCTCGGGCACCGGGGAGCTGTTTTTT.

The rearrangement joins TRBV7-2 to TRBJ1-1; 9 bases align to TRBD1. Germline V gives CDR1 SGHTA, CDR2 FQGNSA. Losses at the gene ends were 3 bases for V and 4 bases for J; bases not matched to a gene: 6. The CDR3 has 15 residues. DNA for the CDR3: TGTGCCAGCAGCTTGGCGGGGACAGGGCCCACTGAAGCTTTCTTT. It specifies CASSLAGTGPTEAFF.

The chain combines TRBV27 with TRBJ2-2; perhaps TRBD2 as D (5 bases). The V gene lost 2 bases and the J gene lost 0 bases, with 19 bases spanning the gap. Looked up from germline, CDR1 is MNHEY and CDR2 is SMNVEV (reference sequence). CDR3 length equals 19 residues. CDR3 protein: CASSLGYRGSTSNTGELFF. CDR3 DNA sequence: TGTGCCAGCAGTTTAGGCTATCGGGGTAGCACTTCGAACACCGGGGAGCTGTTTTTT.

The rearrangement joins TRBV7-2 to TRBJ2-1; D not resolved. V was clipped by 2 bases and J by 7 bases, with 9 bases between them. Looked up from germline, CDR1 is SGHTA and CDR2 is FQGNSA. The CDR3 is made up of 13 amino acids. Here the CDR3 DNA reads TGTGCCAGCAGCTTAAAACTCCCTAATGAGCAGTTCTTC. Protein sequence: CASSLKLPNEQFF.

Only one count was recorded for this clone. The chain uses TRBV5-8 and TRBJ2-7; 7 nucleotides align to TRBD2. Germline lookup yields CDR1 SGHTS and CDR2 YDEGEE. The CDR3 is 16 residues long. Losses at the gene ends were 0 bases for V and 5 bases for J; bases not matched to a gene: 11. The CDR3 region has the DNA TGTGCCAGCAGCTTGGGGTTGCGGGAGAAACGGGACGAGCAGTACTTC. Translated: CASSLGLREKRDEQYF.

This sequence joins TRBV20-1 and TRBJ2-1; D not resolved. This CDR3 spans 13 amino acids. Trimming took off 3 bases at V and 0 bases at J, with 6 bases between the two ends. Germline CDR1 reads DFQATT; CDR2 reads SNEGSKA (reference sequence). CDR3 protein: CSASGVSYNEQFF. The DNA of the CDR3 is TGCAGTGCTAGTGGAGTCTCCTACAATGAGCAGTTCTTC.